This T cell receptor (beta chain) was retrieved from a study of blood T cell repertoires in COVID-19. The germline gives CDR1 LGHNA, CDR2 YNFKEQ. The V and J ends lost 5 bases and 7 bases respectively, with 20 bases between them. The CDR3 consists of 16 residues. Assay: immunoSEQ multiplex PCR; the TCRdb copy retains only in-frame clones and omits some. The sample has over 70,000 clones; 65% to 85% are singletons. This clonotype was obtained from an older man with COVID-19, enrolled during active disease. The sample consisted of peripheral blood. This rearrangement joins TRBV4-2 to TRBJ2-2; tentatively, D is TRBD2 (6 bases). The CDR3 here is CASSSRVGQGGGELFF. Here the CDR3 DNA reads TGTGCCAGCAGCTCAAGAGTAGGCCAGGGAGGCGGGGAGCTGTTTTTT.